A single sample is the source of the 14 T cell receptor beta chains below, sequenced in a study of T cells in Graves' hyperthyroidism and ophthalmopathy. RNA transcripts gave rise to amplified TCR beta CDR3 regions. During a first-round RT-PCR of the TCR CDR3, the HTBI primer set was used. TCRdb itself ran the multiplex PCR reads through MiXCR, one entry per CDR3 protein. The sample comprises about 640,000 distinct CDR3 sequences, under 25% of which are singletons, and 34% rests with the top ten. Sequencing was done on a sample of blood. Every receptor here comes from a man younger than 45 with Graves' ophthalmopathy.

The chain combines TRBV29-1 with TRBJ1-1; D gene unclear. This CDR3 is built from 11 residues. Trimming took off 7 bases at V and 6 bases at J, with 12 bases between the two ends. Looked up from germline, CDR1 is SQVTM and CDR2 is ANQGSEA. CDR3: CSAAEYPEAFF. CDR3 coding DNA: TGCAGCGCGGCCGAATATCCTGAAGCTTTCTTT.

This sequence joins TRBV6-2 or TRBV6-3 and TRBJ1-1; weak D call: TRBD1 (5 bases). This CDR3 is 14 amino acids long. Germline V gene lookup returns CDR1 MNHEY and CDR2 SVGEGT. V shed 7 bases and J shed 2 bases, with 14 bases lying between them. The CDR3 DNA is TGTGCCAGCACCTACGTGGGGGGAAACACTGAAGCTTTCTTT. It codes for CASTYVGGNTEAFF.

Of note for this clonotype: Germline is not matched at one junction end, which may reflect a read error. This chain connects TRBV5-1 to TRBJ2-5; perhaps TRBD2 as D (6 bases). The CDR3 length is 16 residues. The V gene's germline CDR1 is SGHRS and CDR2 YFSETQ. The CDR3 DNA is TGCGCCAACAGCCCTGGGGGGATAAGCGGGTATGAGACCCAGTACTTC. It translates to CANSPGGISGYETQYF.

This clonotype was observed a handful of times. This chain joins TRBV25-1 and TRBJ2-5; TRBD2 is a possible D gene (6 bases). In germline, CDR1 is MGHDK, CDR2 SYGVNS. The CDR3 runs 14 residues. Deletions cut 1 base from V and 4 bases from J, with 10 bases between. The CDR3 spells CASSEFQGGETQYF. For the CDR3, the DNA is TGTGCCAGCAGTGAATTTCAGGGAGGAGAGACCCAGTACTTC.

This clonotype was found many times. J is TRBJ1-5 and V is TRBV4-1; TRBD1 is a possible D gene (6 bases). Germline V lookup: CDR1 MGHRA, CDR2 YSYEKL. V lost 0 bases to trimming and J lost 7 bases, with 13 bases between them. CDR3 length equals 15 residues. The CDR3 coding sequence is TGCGCCAGCAGCCAAGATCCAGGGGCTAAACAGCCCCAGCATTTT. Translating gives CASSQDPGAKQPQHF.

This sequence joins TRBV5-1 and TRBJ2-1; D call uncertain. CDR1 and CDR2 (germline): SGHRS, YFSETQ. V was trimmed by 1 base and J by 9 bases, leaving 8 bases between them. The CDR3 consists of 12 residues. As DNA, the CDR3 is TGCGCCAGCAGCTTGAGGTTAGGTGAGCAGTTCTTC. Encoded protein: CASSLRLGEQFF.

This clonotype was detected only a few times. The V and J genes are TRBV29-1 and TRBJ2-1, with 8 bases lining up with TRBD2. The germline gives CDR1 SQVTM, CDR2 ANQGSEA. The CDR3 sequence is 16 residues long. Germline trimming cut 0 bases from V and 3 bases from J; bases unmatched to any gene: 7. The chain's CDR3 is CSVEDPAGAFYNEQFF. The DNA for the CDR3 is TGCAGCGTTGAAGATCCAGCGGGAGCTTTCTACAATGAGCAGTTCTTC.

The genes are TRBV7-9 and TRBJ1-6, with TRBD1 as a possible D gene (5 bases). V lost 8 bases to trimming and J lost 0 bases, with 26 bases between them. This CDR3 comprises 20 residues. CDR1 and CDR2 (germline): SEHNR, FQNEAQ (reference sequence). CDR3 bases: TGTGCCAGCCAAGCGGACGCCGGGGGGGGGTTAAGCTCCTATAATTCACCCCTCCACTTT. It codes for CASQADAGGGLSSYNSPLHF.

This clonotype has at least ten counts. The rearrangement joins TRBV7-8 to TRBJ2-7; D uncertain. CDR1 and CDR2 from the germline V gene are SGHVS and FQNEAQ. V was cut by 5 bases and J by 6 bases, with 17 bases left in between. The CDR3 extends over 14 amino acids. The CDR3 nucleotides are TGTGCCAGCAGCACCCATCGGTTCCTTTCCGAGCAGTACTTC. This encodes CASSTHRFLSEQYF.

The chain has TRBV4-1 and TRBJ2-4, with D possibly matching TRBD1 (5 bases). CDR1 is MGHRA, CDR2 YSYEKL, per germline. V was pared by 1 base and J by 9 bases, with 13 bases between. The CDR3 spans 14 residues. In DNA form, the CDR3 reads TGCGCCAGCAGCCAAGCTCAGGGTGAACGCATTCAGTACTTC. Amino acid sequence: CASSQAQGERIQYF.

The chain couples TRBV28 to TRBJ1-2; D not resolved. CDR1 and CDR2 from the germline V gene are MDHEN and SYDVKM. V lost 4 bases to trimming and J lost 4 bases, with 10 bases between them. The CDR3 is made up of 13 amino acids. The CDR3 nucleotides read TGTGCCAGCAGTTCGGTGGGAATCTATGGCTACACCTTC. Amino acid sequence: CASSSVGIYGYTF.

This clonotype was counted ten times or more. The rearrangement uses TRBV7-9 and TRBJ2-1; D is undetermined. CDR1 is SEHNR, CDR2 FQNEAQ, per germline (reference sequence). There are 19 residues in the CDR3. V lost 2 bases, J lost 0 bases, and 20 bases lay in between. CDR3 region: CASSLPDQVPRSSYNEQFF. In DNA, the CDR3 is TGTGCCAGCAGCTTACCCGACCAAGTCCCCAGGAGCTCCTACAATGAGCAGTTCTTC.

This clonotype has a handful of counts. This CDR3 is CASGVFREDGYTF. CDR3 DNA: TGTGCCAGCGGAGTTTTCAGGGAGGATGGCTACACCTTC. The J gene is TRBJ1-2, the V gene TRBV28; perhaps TRBD1 as D (5 bases). The V gene's germline CDR1 is MDHEN and CDR2 SYDVKM. Trimming removed 8 bases at V and 6 bases at J, with 16 bases between. The CDR3 length is 13 residues.

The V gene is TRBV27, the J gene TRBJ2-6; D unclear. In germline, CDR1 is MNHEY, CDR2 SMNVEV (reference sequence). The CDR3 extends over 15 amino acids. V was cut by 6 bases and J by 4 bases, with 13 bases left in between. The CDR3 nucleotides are TGTGCCAGCAGCCCCCCCCCTGGAGGGGCCAACGTCCTGACTTTC. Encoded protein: CASSPPPGGANVLTF.